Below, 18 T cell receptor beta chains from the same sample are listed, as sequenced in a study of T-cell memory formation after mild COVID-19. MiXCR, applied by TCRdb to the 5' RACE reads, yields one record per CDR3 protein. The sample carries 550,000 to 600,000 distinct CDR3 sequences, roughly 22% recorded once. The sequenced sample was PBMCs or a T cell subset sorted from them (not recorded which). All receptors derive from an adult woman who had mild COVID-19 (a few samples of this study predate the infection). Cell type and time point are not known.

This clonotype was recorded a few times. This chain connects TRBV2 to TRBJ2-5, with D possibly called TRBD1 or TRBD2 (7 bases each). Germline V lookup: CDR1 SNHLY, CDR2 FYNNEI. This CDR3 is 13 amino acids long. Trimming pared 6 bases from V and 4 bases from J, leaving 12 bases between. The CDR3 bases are TGTGCCAGCAGAACAGGGGAGGGAGAGACCCAGTACTTC. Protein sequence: CASRTGEGETQYF.

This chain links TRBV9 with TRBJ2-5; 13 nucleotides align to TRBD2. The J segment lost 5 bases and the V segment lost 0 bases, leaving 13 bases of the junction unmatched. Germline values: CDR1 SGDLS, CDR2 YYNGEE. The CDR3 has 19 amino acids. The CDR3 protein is CASSVAPLTSGGAGETQYF. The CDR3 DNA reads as TGTGCCAGCAGCGTAGCCCCCCTTACTAGCGGGGGGGCAGGGGAGACCCAGTACTTC.

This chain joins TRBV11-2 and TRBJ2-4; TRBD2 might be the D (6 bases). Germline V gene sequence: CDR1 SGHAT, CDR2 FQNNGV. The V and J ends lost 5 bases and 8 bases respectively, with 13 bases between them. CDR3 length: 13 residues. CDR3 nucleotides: TGTGCCAGCAGCCCGGGAGTCAAGGACATTCAGTACTTC. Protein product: CASSPGVKDIQYF.

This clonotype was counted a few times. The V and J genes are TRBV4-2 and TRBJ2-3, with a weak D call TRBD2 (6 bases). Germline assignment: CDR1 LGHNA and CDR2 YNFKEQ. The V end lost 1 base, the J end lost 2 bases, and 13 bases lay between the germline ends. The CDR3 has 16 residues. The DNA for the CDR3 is TGTGCCAGCAGCCAAGGTCGGGGGACCTACACAGATACGCAGTATTTT. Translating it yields CASSQGRGTYTDTQYF.

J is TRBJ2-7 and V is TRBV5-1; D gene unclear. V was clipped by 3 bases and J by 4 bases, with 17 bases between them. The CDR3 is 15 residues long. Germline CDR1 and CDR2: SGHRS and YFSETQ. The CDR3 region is CASSSDLRMGYEQYF. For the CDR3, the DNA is TGCGCCAGCAGCTCAGACCTCCGAATGGGGTACGAGCAGTACTTC.

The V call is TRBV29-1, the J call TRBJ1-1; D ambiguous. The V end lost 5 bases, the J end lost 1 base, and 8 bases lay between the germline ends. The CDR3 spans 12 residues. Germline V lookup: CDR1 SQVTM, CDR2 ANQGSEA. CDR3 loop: CSVRNRNTEAFF. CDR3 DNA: TGCAGCGTTCGGAACAGGAACACTGAAGCTTTCTTT.

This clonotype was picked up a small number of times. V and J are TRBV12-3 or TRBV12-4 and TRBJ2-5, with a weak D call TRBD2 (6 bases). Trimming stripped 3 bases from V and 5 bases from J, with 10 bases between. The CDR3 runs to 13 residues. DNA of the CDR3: TGTGCCAGCAGTTTCTATGGGGGGGAGACCCAGTACTTC. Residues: CASSFYGGETQYF.

The CDR3: CASSQEGTGGANYGYTF. The CDR3 DNA reads as TGCGCCAGCAGCCAAGAGGGGACAGGGGGAGCTAACTATGGCTACACCTTC. This chain uses TRBV4-3 with TRBJ1-2; 11 bases match TRBD1. The J segment lost 0 bases and the V segment lost 0 bases, leaving 3 bases of the junction unmatched. Looked up from germline, CDR1 is LGHNA and CDR2 is YSLEER. The CDR3 sequence is 17 residues long.

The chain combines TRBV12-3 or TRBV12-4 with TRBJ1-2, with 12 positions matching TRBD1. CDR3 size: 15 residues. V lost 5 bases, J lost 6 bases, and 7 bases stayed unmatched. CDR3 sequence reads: CASSPPGQGANGYTF. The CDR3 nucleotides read TGTGCCAGCAGTCCCCCGGGACAGGGGGCAAATGGCTACACCTTC.

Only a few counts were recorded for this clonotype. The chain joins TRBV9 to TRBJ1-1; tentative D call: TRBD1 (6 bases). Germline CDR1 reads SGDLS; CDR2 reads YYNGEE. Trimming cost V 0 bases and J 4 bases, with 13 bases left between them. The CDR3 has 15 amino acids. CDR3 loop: CASSVVSQGVTEAFF. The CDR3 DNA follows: TGTGCCAGCAGCGTAGTTTCACAGGGCGTCACTGAAGCTTTCTTT.

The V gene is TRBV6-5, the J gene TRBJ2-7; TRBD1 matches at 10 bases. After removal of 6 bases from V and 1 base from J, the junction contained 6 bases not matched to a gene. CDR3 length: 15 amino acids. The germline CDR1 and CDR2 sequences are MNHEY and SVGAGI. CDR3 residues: CASSYRDRGSYEQYF. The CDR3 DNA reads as TGTGCCAGCAGCTACCGGGACAGGGGTTCCTACGAGCAGTACTTC.

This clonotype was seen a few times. The CDR3 sequence is CASSLRLTSRPYEQYF. The CDR3, as DNA: TGTGCCAGCAGCTTAAGGTTGACCTCCCGGCCTTACGAGCAGTACTTC. The J gene is TRBJ2-7, the V gene TRBV11-2; no definite D call. The CDR3 is made up of 16 amino acids. The V and J ends lost 2 bases and 4 bases respectively, with 18 bases between them. Per germline, CDR1 SGHAT and CDR2 FQNNGV.

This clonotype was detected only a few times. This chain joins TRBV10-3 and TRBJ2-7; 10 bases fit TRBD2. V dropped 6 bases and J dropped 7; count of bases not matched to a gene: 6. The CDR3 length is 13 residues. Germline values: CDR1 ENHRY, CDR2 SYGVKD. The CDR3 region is CAIREREGPEQYF. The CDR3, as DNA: TGTGCCATCAGGGAGCGGGAGGGCCCAGAGCAGTACTTC.

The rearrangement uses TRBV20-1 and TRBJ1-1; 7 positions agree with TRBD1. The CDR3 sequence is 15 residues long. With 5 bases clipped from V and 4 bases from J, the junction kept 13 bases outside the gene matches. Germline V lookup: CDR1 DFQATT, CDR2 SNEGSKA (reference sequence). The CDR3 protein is CSARPPGSGGTEAFF. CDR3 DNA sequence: TGCAGTGCTCGGCCCCCCGGATCAGGGGGCACTGAAGCTTTCTTT.

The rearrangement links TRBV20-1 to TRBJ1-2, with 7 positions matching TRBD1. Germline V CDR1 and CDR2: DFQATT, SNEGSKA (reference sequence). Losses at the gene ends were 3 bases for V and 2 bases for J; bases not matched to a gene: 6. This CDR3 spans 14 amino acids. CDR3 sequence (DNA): TGCAGTGCTAGCCGGGACAGCGCCAACTATGGCTACACCTTC. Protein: CSASRDSANYGYTF.

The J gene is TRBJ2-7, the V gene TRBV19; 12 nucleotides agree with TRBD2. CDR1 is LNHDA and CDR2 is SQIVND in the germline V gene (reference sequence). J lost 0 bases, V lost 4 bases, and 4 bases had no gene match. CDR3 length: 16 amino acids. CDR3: CASSTPTSGSSYEQYF. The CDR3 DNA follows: TGTGCCAGTAGTACCCCGACTAGCGGGAGCTCCTACGAGCAGTACTTC.

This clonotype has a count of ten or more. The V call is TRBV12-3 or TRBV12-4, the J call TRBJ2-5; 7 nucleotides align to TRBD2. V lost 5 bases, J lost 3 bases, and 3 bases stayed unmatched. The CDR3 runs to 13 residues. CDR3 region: CASSPGREETQYF. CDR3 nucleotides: TGTGCCAGCAGTCCGGGGAGGGAAGAGACCCAGTACTTC.

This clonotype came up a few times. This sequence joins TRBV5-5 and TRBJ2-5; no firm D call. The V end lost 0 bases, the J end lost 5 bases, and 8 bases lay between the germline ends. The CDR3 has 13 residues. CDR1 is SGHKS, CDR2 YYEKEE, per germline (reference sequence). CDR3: CASSLEWVETQYF. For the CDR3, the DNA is TGTGCCAGCAGCTTGGAATGGGTGGAGACCCAGTACTTC.